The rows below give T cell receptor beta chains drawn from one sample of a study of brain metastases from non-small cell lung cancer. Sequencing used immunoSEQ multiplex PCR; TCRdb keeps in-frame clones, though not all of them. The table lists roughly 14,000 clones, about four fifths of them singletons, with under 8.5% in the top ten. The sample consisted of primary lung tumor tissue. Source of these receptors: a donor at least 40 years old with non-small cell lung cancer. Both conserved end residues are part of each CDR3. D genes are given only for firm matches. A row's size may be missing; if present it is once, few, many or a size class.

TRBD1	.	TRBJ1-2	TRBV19	TGTGCCAGTCACCACCGGACAGGGCACTATGGCTACACCTTC	CASHHRTGHYGYTF
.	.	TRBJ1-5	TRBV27	TGTGCCAGCAGCTTCAGGTGGGGGCCCCAGCATTTT	CASSFRWGPQHF
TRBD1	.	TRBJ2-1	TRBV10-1	TGCGCCAGCAGTCCCGACAGGGGGTTGAAGAATGAGCAGTTCTTC	CASSPDRGLKNEQFF
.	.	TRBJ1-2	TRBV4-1	TGCGCCAGCAGCCAAGATCAATACTCGTTGGATGGCTACACCTTC	CASSQDQYSLDGYTF
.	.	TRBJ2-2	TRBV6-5	TGTGCCAGCAGACGACAGACCACCGGGGAGCTGTTTTTT	CASRRQTTGELFF
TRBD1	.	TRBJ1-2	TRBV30	TGTGCCTGGAGGAGGGGACAGTTCTATGGCTACACCTTC	CAWRRGQFYGYTF
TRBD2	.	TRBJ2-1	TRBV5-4	TGTGCCAGCAGCTTGGGCGGGGGGAGCTCCTACAATGAGCAGTTCTTC	CASSLGGGSSYNEQFF
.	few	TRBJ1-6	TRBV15	TGTGCCACCAGCAGTGAGGGTGCAGGGGCCTATAATTCACCCCTCCACTTT	CATSSEGAGAYNSPLHF
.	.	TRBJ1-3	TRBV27	TGTGCCAGCAGTTCTTATGGAGTGGGGGCTGGAAACACCATATATTTT	CASSSYGVGAGNTIYF
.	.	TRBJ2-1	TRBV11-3	TGTGCCAGCAGCTCTATGAGCTCCTACAATGAGCAGTTCTTC	CASSSMSSYNEQFF
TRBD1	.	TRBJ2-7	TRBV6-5	TGTGCCAGCAGATTGGACAGGTACTTTTCGGAGCAGTACTTC	CASRLDRYFSEQYF
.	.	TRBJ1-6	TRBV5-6	TGTGCCAGCAGCCCGGGCAGGGGAGGCAATTCACCCCTCCACTTT	CASSPGRGGNSPLHF